These 13 T cell receptor beta chains were sequenced from one sample in a study of OX40 agonist ivuxolimab in advanced cancers. Clones were sequenced by immunoSEQ multiplex PCR, and TCRdb holds only the in-frame ones, with some missing. The table shows 60,000 to 100,000 clones, with 94% occurring only once. The source material was CD4+ or CD8+ T cells sorted from blood, sampled in a trial of the OX40 agonist ivuxolimab. The receptors derive from an adult with an advanced solid tumor such as melanoma, head and neck, liver or kidney cancer.

This chain connects TRBV6-5 to TRBJ2-7; TRBD1 matches 8 bases. Germline V gene data show CDR1 as MNHEY and CDR2 as SVGAGI. This CDR3 is built from 14 residues. V shed 7 bases, J shed 4 bases, and the junction held 9 bases outside the gene matches. Here the CDR3 reads CASTIRQGTYEQYF. The CDR3 region has the DNA TGTGCCAGCACCATACGACAGGGGACGTACGAGCAGTACTTC.

As concerns this clone: The junction does not match germline at one end; this may be a read error. The chain carries TRBV29-1 and TRBJ2-7, with TRBD2 as a possible D gene (6 bases). CDR3 length equals 14 residues. CDR1 and CDR2 (germline): SQVTM, ANQGSEA. The CDR3 bases are TGCAGCGTTGAGGGAGGACACGTCTCCAACGAGCAGTACTTC. Encoded protein: CSVEGGHVSNEQYF.

The chain couples TRBV4-1 to TRBJ2-3, with unresolved D. This CDR3 has 13 residues. V was cut by 7 bases and J by 0 bases, with 8 bases left in between. In germline, CDR1 is MGHRA, CDR2 YSYEKL. The CDR3 nucleotides read TGCGCCAGCACCGGCAGCAGCACAGATACGCAGTATTTT. This sequence encodes CASTGSSTDTQYF.

The chain combines TRBV28 with TRBJ1-1; TRBD1 is a possible D gene (6 bases). Germline loops: CDR1 MDHEN, CDR2 SYDVKM. The CDR3 consists of 16 residues. V lost 6 bases and J 3 bases, leaving 20 bases between the germline ends. In DNA, the CDR3 is TGTGCCAGCAGCAACAACAGGGTAGATGGGGACACTGAAGCTTTCTTT. Its translation is CASSNNRVDGDTEAFF.

The chain carries TRBV9 and TRBJ1-4; maybe TRBD1 (5 bases). Germline lookup yields CDR1 SGDLS and CDR2 YYNGEE. The ends were cut back, 3 bases at V and 5 bases at J, with 11 bases in the middle. The CDR3 is 14 amino acids. The CDR3 sequence: CASSGRDGNEKLFF. The CDR3 DNA follows: TGTGCCAGCAGCGGCCGGGACGGAAATGAAAAACTGTTTTTT.

Points on this clone: A read error may produce the germline difference seen at one junction end. The chain links TRBV5-4 to TRBJ1-3; maybe TRBD1 (5 bases). Germline V gene data show CDR1 as SGHNT and CDR2 as YYREEE (reference sequence). This CDR3 has 13 residues. CDR3 sequence reads: CVSRESGGNTIYF. The CDR3 DNA follows: TGTGTCAGCAGGGAATCAGGGGGAAACACCATATATTTT.

This sequence joins TRBV5-6 and TRBJ2-3; TRBD1 agrees at 11 bases. V shed 2 bases and J 6 bases; nucleotides not matched to a gene: 11. The CDR3 spans 17 residues. CDR1 is SGHDT, CDR2 YYEEEE, per germline. In DNA, the CDR3 is TGTGCCAGCAGCTTCTATATAACCGGGACAGGGGGGGATACGCAGTATTTT. Its translation: CASSFYITGTGGDTQYF. The complete variable domain, with remaining parts taken from reference TRBV5-6 and TRBJ2-3, reads DAGVTQSPTHLIKTRGQQVTLRCSPKSGHDTVSWYQQALGQGPQFIFQYYEEEERQRGNFPDRFSGHQFPNYSSELNVNALLLGDSALYLCASSFYITGTGGDTQYFGPGTRLTVL.

The J gene is TRBJ1-1, the V gene TRBV28; maybe TRBD1 (6 bases). V lost 5 bases and J 1 base, leaving 8 bases between the germline ends. The CDR3 has 13 residues. The germline CDR1 and CDR2 sequences are MDHEN and SYDVKM. CDR3 sequence (DNA): TGTGCCAGCAGTATGGACAGGAACACTGAAGCTTTCTTT. Encoded protein: CASSMDRNTEAFF.

The rearrangement links TRBV7-2 to TRBJ2-5; a weak D match, TRBD1 (6 bases). Germline V gene lookup returns CDR1 SGHTA and CDR2 FQGNSA. Between the trimmed V and J ends, which lost 5 bases and 5 bases, there was a span of 15 bases. The CDR3 covers 14 residues. The CDR3 region has the DNA TGTGCCAGCAGCCTTCAGGGGTTTGGGGAGACCCAGTACTTC. As protein: CASSLQGFGETQYF.

This clone was detected only once. The chain is built from TRBV9 and TRBJ1-2; D is unclear. Germline CDR1 SGDLS, CDR2 YYNGEE. V shed 1 base and J shed 8 bases, with 9 bases lying between them. The CDR3 spans 12 residues. The CDR3 sequence is CASSVIREGYTF. CDR3 nucleotides: TGTGCCAGCAGCGTAATTAGGGAAGGCTACACCTTC.

The chain combines TRBV7-9 with TRBJ2-3, with 13 bases lining up with TRBD2. V gave up 5 bases and J gave up 1 base; unmatched junction bases: 6. The CDR3 totals 17 residues. Germline V CDR1 and CDR2: SEHNR, FQNEAQ (reference sequence). The CDR3 loop reads CASSPLGTSGGTDTQYF. CDR3 sequence (DNA): TGTGCCAGCAGCCCCCTAGGGACTAGCGGGGGCACAGATACGCAGTATTTT.

This clone was detected once. The J gene is TRBJ1-1, the V gene TRBV19; the D gene is possibly TRBD1 (5 bases). This CDR3 region has 12 residues. Germline CDR1 reads LNHDA; CDR2 reads SQIVND (reference sequence). Trimming removed 6 bases from V and 2 bases from J, with 7 bases in between. CDR3 amino acids: CASRGVNTEAFF. CDR3 bases: TGTGCCAGTAGAGGGGTTAACACTGAAGCTTTCTTT.

The rearrangement joins TRBV19 to TRBJ1-2; D may be TRBD1 (6 bases). This CDR3 contains 14 residues. The V end was cut by 5 bases, the J end by 6 bases, with 16 bases between. Germline CDR1 is LNHDA and CDR2 is SQIVND (reference sequence). In nucleotides, the CDR3 is TGTGCCAGTAGTCCGCAGGGGTTGATTGATGGCTACACCTTC. This translates into CASSPQGLIDGYTF. Supplemented by reference TRBV19 and TRBJ1-2, the full variable domain reads DGGITQSPKYLFRKEGQNVTLSCEQNLNHDAMYWYRQDPGQGLRLIYYSQIVNDFQKGDIAEGYSVSREKKESFPLTVTSAQKNPTAFYLCASSPQGLIDGYTFGSGTRLTVV.